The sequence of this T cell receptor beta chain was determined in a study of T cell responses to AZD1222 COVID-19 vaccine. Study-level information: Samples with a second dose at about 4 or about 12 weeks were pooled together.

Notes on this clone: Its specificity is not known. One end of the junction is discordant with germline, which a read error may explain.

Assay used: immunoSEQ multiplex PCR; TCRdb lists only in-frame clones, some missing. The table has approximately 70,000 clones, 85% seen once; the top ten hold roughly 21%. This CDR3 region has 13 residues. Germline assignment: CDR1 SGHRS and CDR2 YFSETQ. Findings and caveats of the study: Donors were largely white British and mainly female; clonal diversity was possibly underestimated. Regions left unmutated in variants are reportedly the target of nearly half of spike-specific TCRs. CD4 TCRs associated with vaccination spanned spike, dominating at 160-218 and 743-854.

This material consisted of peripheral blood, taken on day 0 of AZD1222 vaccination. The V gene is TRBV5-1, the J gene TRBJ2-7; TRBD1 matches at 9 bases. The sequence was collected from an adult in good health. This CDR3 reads CASSPNPGQGPSF. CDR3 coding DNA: TGCGCCAGCAGTCCCAACCCCGGACAGGGGCCGTCCTTC.